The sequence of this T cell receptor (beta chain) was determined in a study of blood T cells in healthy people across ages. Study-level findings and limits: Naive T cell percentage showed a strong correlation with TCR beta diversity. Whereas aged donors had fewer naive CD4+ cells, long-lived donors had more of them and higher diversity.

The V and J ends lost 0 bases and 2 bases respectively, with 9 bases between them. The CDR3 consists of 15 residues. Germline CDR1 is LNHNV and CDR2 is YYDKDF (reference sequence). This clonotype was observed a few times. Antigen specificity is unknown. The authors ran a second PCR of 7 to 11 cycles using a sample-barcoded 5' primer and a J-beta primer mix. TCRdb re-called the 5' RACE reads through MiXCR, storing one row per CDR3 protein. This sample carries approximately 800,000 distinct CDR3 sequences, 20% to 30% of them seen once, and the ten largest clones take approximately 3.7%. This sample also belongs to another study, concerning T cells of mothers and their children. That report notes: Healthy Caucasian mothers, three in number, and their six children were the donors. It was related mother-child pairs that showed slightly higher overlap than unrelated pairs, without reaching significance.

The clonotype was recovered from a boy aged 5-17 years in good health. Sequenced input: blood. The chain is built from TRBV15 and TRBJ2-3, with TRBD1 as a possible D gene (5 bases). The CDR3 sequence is CATSREGQLTDTQYF. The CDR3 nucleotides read TGTGCCACCAGCAGAGAGGGGCAGCTCACAGATACGCAGTATTTT.